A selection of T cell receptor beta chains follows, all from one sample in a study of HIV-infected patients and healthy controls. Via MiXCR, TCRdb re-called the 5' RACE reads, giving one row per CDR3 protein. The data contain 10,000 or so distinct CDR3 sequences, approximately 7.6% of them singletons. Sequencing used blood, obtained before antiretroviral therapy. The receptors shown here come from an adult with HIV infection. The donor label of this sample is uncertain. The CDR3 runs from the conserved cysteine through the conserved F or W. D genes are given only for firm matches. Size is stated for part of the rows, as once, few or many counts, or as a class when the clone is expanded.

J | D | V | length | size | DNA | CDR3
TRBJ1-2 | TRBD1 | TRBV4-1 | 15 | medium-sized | TGCGCCAGCAGCCCCTGGACAGGGTCGAACTATGGCTACACCTTC | CASSPWTGSNYGYTF
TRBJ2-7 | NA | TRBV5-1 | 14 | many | TGCGCCAGCAGCTTGGCCGCAGGGAGCTACGAGCAGCACTTC | CASSLAAGSYEQHF
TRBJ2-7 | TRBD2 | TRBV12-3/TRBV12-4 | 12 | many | TGTGCCAGCAGTCTGACTAGCGGGGTGCTGTACTTC | CASSLTSGVLYF
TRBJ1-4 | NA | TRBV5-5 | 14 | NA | TGTGCCAGCAGAACCGGGACGGTTAATGAAAAACTGTTTTTT | CASRTGTVNEKLFF
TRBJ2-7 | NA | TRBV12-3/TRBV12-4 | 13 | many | TGTGCCAGCAGGGGGAATGGAAACTACGAGCAGTACTTC | CASRGNGNYEQYF
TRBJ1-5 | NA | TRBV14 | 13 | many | TGTGCCAGCTTGGGTACCGATAATCAGCCCCAGCATTTT | CASLGTDNQPQHF
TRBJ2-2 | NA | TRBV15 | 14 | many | TGTGCCACCAGCAACGGGATTAACACCGGGGAGCTGTTTTTT | CATSNGINTGELFF
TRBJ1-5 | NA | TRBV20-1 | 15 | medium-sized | TGCAGTGCTCCAGGTGGGGGGTACGGCAATCAGCCCCAGCATTTT | CSAPGGGYGNQPQHF
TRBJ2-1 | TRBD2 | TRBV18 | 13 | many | TGTGCCAGCTCACCAGTACTAGCGGGGGCTTTGTTCTTC | CASSPVLAGALFF
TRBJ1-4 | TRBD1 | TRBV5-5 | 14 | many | TGTGCCAGCAGATGGACAGGGGCGAATGAAAAACTGTTTTTT | CASRWTGANEKLFF
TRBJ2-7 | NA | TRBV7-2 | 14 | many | TGTGCCAGCAGCTTAGCGTCAGGTGACCACGAGCAGTACTTC | CASSLASGDHEQYF
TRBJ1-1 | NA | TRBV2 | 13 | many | TGTGCCAGCAGTGAACCCGGGGTCTCTGAAGCTTTCTTT | CASSEPGVSEAFF
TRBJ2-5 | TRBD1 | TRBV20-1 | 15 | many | TGCAGTGCTAGAGATGGACAGGGACAGAAAGAGACCCAGTACTTC | CSARDGQGQKETQYF
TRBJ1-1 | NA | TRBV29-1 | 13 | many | TGCAGCGTTGAAAAGGCGGGGGGCACTGAAGCTTTCTTT | CSVEKAGGTEAFF
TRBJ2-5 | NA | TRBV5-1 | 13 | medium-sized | TGCGCCAGCAGCTTGGCCGATGGGGAGACCCAGTACTTC | CASSLADGETQYF
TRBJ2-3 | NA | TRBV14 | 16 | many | TGTGCCAGCAGCCAGAACAAACAGGCGGTCACAGATACGCAGTATTTT | CASSQNKQAVTDTQYF
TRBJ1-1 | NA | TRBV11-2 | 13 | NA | TGTGCCAGCTCTCTATCAGAGAACACTGAAGCTTTCTTT | CASSLSENTEAFF
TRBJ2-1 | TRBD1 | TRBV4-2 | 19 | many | TGTGCCAGCAGCCAGGGCCCTGCCGAAGACAGGGGGTCCTACAATGAGCAGTTCTTC | CASSQGPAEDRGSYNEQFF
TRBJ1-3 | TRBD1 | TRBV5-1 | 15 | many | TGCGCCAGCAGCGTAGGGACAGTAGGAGGAAACACCATATATTTT | CASSVGTVGGNTIYF
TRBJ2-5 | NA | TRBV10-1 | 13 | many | TGCGCCAGCAGTCCTGGAAACCAAGAGACCCAGTACTTC | CASSPGNQETQYF
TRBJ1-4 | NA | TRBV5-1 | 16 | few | TGCGCCAGCAGCTTGGAATTGGGGGGTACTAATGAAAAACTGTTTTTT | CASSLELGGTNEKLFF
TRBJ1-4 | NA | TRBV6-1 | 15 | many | TGTGCCAGCAGGCCTTACGGGACAAGGGATGAAAAACTGTTTTTT | CASRPYGTRDEKLFF
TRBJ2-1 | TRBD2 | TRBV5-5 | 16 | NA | TGTGCCAGCAGCATATACGGGACTAGCTCCTACAATGAGCAGTTCTTC | CASSIYGTSSYNEQFF
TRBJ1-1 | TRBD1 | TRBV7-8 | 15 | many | TGTGCCAGCAGCTCCTTGACAGGGGGCAACACTGAAGCTTTCTTT | CASSSLTGGNTEAFF
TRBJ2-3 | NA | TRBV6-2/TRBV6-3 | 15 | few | TGTGCCAGCAGGCCCCCGGGGAAGGGTTTGGATACGCAGTATTTT | CASRPPGKGLDTQYF
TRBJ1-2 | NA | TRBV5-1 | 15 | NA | TGCGCCAGCAGCTTGGGACAGGCTTCGTACTATGGCTACACCTTC | CASSLGQASYYGYTF
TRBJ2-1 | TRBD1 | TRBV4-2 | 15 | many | TGTGCCAGCAGCCAAGGGGACAGGGGGTACAATGAGCAGTTCTTC | CASSQGDRGYNEQFF
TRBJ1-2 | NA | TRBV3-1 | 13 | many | TGTGCCAGCAGCCTGACCGCGAATTATGGCTACACCTTC | CASSLTANYGYTF
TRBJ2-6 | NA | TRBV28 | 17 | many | TGTGCCAGCAGTAGTGCAGGGTCAGGTTCTGGGGCCAACGTCCTGACTTTC | CASSSAGSGSGANVLTF
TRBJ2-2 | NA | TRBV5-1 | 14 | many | TGCGCCAGCGGGGGACTTGCGAACACCGGGGAGCTGTTTTTT | CASGGLANTGELFF
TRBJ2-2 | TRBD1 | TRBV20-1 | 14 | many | TGCAGTGCTAGTCCAGGGGGCAGCACCGGGGAGCTGTTTTTT | CSASPGGSTGELFF
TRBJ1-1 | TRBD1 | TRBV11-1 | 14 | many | TGTGCCAGCAGCCCTAACAGGGGTAGCACTGAAGCTTTCTTT | CASSPNRGSTEAFF